What follows are 25 T cell receptor beta chains derived from one specimen sequenced in a study of Tregs in tolerant kidney transplant recipients. Profiling relied on immunoSEQ multiplex PCR, and the TCRdb table lists in-frame clones only, not all of them. The sample records 98,000 or so clones, about 90% being singletons. The sample was CD4+ T cells from blood, taken before the transplant. Receptor source: a human donor who received a combined kidney and bone marrow transplant.

This clone was seen a handful of times. CDR3 protein: CASSLERTGGKQYF. The CDR3 DNA sequence: TGTGCCAGCAGCTTAGAGCGGACAGGGGGCAAGCAGTACTTC. V and J are TRBV7-9 and TRBJ2-7; 11 nucleotides align to TRBD1. Looked up from germline, CDR1 is SEHNR and CDR2 is FQNEAQ (reference sequence). The CDR3 contains 14 residues. The trim removed 1 base at V and 8 bases at J, leaving 4 bases unmatched.

CDR3 nucleotide sequence: TGTGCCACAAAGCCGACTAGCGGGGGGGCCTCATACAATGAGCAGTTCTTC. The encoded protein is CATKPTSGGASYNEQFF. The rearrangement links TRBV15 to TRBJ2-1; 14 nucleotides agree with TRBD2. The CDR3 covers 17 residues. After removal of 9 bases from V and 4 bases from J, the junction contained 11 bases not matched to a gene. Germline lookup yields CDR1 LNHNV and CDR2 YYDKDF (reference sequence). The whole variable domain, filled in from reference TRBV15 and TRBJ2-1, reads DAMVIQNPRYQVTQFGKPVTLSCSQTLNHNVMYWYQQKSSQAPKLLFHYYDKDFNNEADTPDNFQSRRPNTSFCFLDIRSPGLGDTAMYLCATKPTSGGASYNEQFFGPGTRLTVL.

This chain connects TRBV7-2 to TRBJ2-2, with D maybe TRBD1 (6 bases). The ends were cut back, 1 base at V and 6 bases at J, with 9 bases in the middle. Germline CDR1 SGHTA, CDR2 FQGNSA. The CDR3 has 14 amino acids. Here the CDR3 reads CASSLVTGSGELFF. DNA for the CDR3: TGTGCCAGCAGCTTAGTCACAGGGTCCGGGGAGCTGTTTTTT.

The chain links TRBV11-3 to TRBJ2-3; D is unclear. Between the trimmed V and J ends, which lost 4 bases and 3 bases, there was a span of 2 bases. Looked up from germline, CDR1 is SGHNT and CDR2 is YENEEA. CDR3 length: 11 amino acids. CDR3 bases: TGTGCCAGCAGCTCTACAGATACGCAGTATTTT. Translated, it gives CASSSTDTQYF. Looking up the rest from reference TRBV11-3 and TRBJ2-3 gives the full variable domain: EAGVVQSPRYKIIEKKQPVAFWCNPISGHNTLYWYLQNLGQGPELLIRYENEEAVDDSQLPKDRFSAERLKGVDSTLKIQPAELGDSAVYLCASSSTDTQYFGPGTRLTVL.

This chain connects TRBV27 to TRBJ2-7, with D perhaps matching TRBD2 (5 bases). The CDR3 runs to 11 residues. Germline V CDR1 and CDR2: MNHEY, SMNVEV (reference sequence). With 5 bases removed from V and 9 bases from J, the gap between germline ends came to 11 bases. CDR3 DNA: TGTGCCAGCAGTCGAGGGCCACGGCAGTACTTC. Residues: CASSRGPRQYF.

The chain joins TRBV19 to TRBJ2-3, with D possibly TRBD2 on 6 matching bases. Trimming cost V 5 bases and J 1 base, with 13 bases left between them. Germline V gene data show CDR1 as LNHDA and CDR2 as SQIVND (reference sequence). This CDR3 contains 15 residues. CDR3 sequence (DNA): TGTGCCAGTAGTCCGATAGCGGCAGGCACAGATACGCAGTATTTT. Its protein is CASSPIAAGTDTQYF.

DNA for the CDR3: TGTGCCAGTAGTATAGGGTGGCGGGAGGGCCGAGATACGCAGTATTTT. It specifies CASSIGWREGRDTQYF. The chain is built from TRBV19 and TRBJ2-3; 9 bases match TRBD2. Germline trimming cut 1 base from V and 5 bases from J; bases unmatched to any gene: 7. From germline, CDR1 is LNHDA and CDR2 SQIVND (reference sequence). The CDR3 contains 16 residues.

The table lists this clone with a count of one. The chain couples TRBV9 to TRBJ2-7, with TRBD2 matching over 10 bases. The germline CDR1 and CDR2 sequences are SGDLS and YYNGEE. V gave up 4 bases and J gave up 2 bases; unmatched junction bases: 12. The CDR3 spans 17 residues. The CDR3 loop is CASSPGDPSGGPYEQYF. The CDR3 DNA reads as TGTGCCAGCAGCCCAGGAGACCCTAGCGGGGGACCCTACGAGCAGTACTTC.

This chain uses TRBV19 with TRBJ1-1; D perhaps matches TRBD1 (6 bases). This CDR3 region has 15 residues. Germline V gene sequence: CDR1 LNHDA, CDR2 SQIVND (reference sequence). Between the trimmed V and J ends, which lost 6 bases and 2 bases, there was a span of 16 bases. The CDR3, as DNA: TGTGCCAGTAGGCCCCTTGGACAGACTAACACTGAAGCTTTCTTT. This encodes CASRPLGQTNTEAFF.

The V gene is TRBV7-2, the J gene TRBJ2-1, with D unclear. The CDR3 is 11 residues long. The V end was cut by 4 bases, the J end by 9 bases, with 7 bases between. CDR1 is SGHTA, CDR2 FQGNSA, per germline. This chain's CDR3 is CASSSFGEQFF. The CDR3 bases are TGTGCCAGCAGCTCCTTCGGTGAGCAGTTCTTC.

The CDR3 nucleotides are TGCGCCAGCAGCTCCCCCCCGGGACAGTTTAGGGAGACCCAGTACTTC. This translates into CASSSPPGQFRETQYF. The rearrangement links TRBV5-1 to TRBJ2-5; TRBD1 matches at 7 bases. CDR1 and CDR2 (germline): SGHRS, YFSETQ. V lost 3 bases, J lost 5 bases, and 13 bases stayed unmatched. There are 16 residues in the CDR3.

V and J are TRBV5-1 and TRBJ1-4; the D is unclear. V was clipped by 5 bases and J by 0 bases, with 23 bases between them. The CDR3 extends over 19 amino acids. The V gene's germline CDR1 is SGHRS and CDR2 YFSETQ. In nucleotides, the CDR3 is TGCGCCAGCAGTGTGGGCGTATTCGGCAGAAAATCAACTAATGAAAAACTGTTTTTT. Amino acid sequence: CASSVGVFGRKSTNEKLFF.

The chain is built from TRBV28 and TRBJ2-1, with 9 bases that match TRBD1. The trim removed 6 bases at V and 4 bases at J, leaving 7 bases unmatched. Germline V gene sequence: CDR1 MDHEN, CDR2 SYDVKM. CDR3 size: 15 residues. The CDR3, as DNA: TGTGCCAGCAGACAGGGACAGGGAATTTACAATGAGCAGTTCTTC. Translation gives CASRQGQGIYNEQFF.

The genes are TRBV11-3 and TRBJ2-5, with D possibly being TRBD2 (6 bases). Trimming took 1 base from V and 1 from J, leaving 7 bases between them. This CDR3 region has 14 residues. Germline lookup yields CDR1 SGHNT and CDR2 YENEEA. The CDR3 loop is CASSLGRGQETQYF. The CDR3 coding sequence is TGTGCCAGCAGCTTAGGGCGGGGCCAAGAGACCCAGTACTTC.

The chain couples TRBV6-5 to TRBJ1-2; 10 nucleotides agree with TRBD1. The CDR3 has 16 amino acids. Germline V gene sequence: CDR1 MNHEY, CDR2 SVGAGI. Trimming took 2 bases from V and 8 from J; bases not matched to a gene: 11. The CDR3 DNA reads TGTGCCAGCAGTTACCCCACCGACAGGGGGCGGGGAGGCTACACCTTC. Translation: CASSYPTDRGRGGYTF.

This chain joins TRBV6-6 and TRBJ2-7; D gene unclear. Germline V lookup: CDR1 MNHNY, CDR2 SVGAGI (reference sequence). Trimming took 0 bases from V and 2 from J, leaving 11 bases between them. The CDR3 has 15 residues. CDR3 region: CASSYSGRDTYEQYF. In DNA form, the CDR3 reads TGTGCCAGCAGTTACTCGGGTAGAGACACCTACGAGCAGTACTTC.

V usage is TRBV5-4 and J usage is TRBJ2-3; TRBD2 is a possible D gene (6 bases). The CDR3 covers 16 residues. Germline values: CDR1 SGHNT, CDR2 YYREEE (reference sequence). V lost 4 bases and J 6 bases, leaving 21 bases between the germline ends. In nucleotides, the CDR3 is TGTGCCAGCAGCCGCGCCGGGACTGAAGTCGCGGATACGCAGTATTTT. Protein product: CASSRAGTEVADTQYF. Filled out from reference TRBV5-4 and TRBJ2-3, the complete variable domain reads ETGVTQSPTHLIKTRGQQVTLRCSSQSGHNTVSWYQQALGQGPQFIFQYYREEENGRGNFPPRFSGLQFPNYSSELNVNALELDDSALYLCASSRAGTEVADTQYFGPGTRLTVL.

V and J are TRBV5-4 and TRBJ2-3; 8 bases map to TRBD1. In germline, CDR1 is SGHNT, CDR2 YYREEE (reference sequence). Unmatched junction bases numbered 5, after V lost 4 bases and J lost 1 base. This CDR3 is built from 15 residues. DNA for the CDR3: TGTGCCAGCAGCCCAGGGGGACAGGGCACAGATACGCAGTATTTT. Amino acids: CASSPGGQGTDTQYF.

CDR3 nucleotides: TGTGCCAGCAGCTTAGTAACAGGGTGGGGTGGCTACACCTTC. It encodes CASSLVTGWGGYTF. The chain links TRBV13 to TRBJ1-2; D possibly corresponds to TRBD1 (6 bases). V was shortened by 1 base and J by 7 bases, with 13 bases between the two germline ends. This CDR3 has 14 residues. Germline CDR1 reads PRHDT; CDR2 reads FYEKMQ (reference sequence).

The chain employs TRBV7-9 and TRBJ2-4; 8 positions match TRBD1. The CDR3 totals 12 residues. Trimming took 5 bases from V and 9 from J; bases not matched to a gene: 3. Germline CDR1 reads SEHNR; CDR2 reads FQNEAQ (reference sequence). CDR3 DNA sequence: TGTGCCAGCAGCCTACAGGGGGTCATTCAGTACTTC. Residues: CASSLQGVIQYF.

The chain carries TRBV19 and TRBJ1-3; D unclear. Trimming shortened V by 5 bases and J by 0 bases, and 14 bases separated the two germline ends. Germline V gene sequence: CDR1 LNHDA, CDR2 SQIVND (reference sequence). The CDR3 spans 16 residues. The CDR3 is CASSLLAVFSGNTIYF. The CDR3 coding sequence is TGTGCCAGTAGTCTCCTGGCTGTGTTCTCTGGAAACACCATATATTTT.

In its sample, this clone was seen a few times. This rearrangement joins TRBV29-1 to TRBJ1-2, with 7 bases that match TRBD1. V shed 7 bases, J shed 8 bases, and the junction held 10 bases outside the gene matches. The CDR3 length is 12 residues. The V gene's germline CDR1 is SQVTM and CDR2 ANQGSEA. The CDR3 here is CSATTGTRGYTF. The CDR3 DNA sequence: TGCAGCGCCACGACAGGGACTCGAGGCTACACCTTC.

The chain links TRBV7-9 to TRBJ1-2; D remains unclear. The CDR3 runs to 19 residues. CDR1 SEHNR and CDR2 FQNEAQ come from the germline V gene (reference sequence). Trimming left V 5 bases short and J 0 bases short, with 25 bases between. As DNA, the CDR3 is TGTGCCAGCAGCCCCCCCCCGGTGAGAAGAAAAAAAGCTAACTATGGCTACACCTTC. Its translation: CASSPPPVRRKKANYGYTF. The full variable domain, completed using reference TRBV7-9 and TRBJ1-2, is DTGVSQNPRHKITKRGQNVTFRCDPISEHNRLYWYRQTLGQGPEFLTYFQNEAQLEKSRLLSDRFSAERPKGSFSTLEIQRTEQGDSAMYLCASSPPPVRRKKANYGYTFGSGTRLTVV.

Only a few counts were recorded for this clone. The chain joins TRBV18 to TRBJ1-2; maybe TRBD1 (5 bases). Trimming stripped 2 bases from V and 8 bases from J, with 12 bases between. CDR1 and CDR2 (germline): KGHSH, LQKENI. There are 13 residues in the CDR3. CDR3 nucleotide sequence: TGTGCCAGCTCACCATCGGACACCCGGGGCTACACCTTC. It specifies CASSPSDTRGYTF.

V usage is TRBV5-1 and J usage is TRBJ1-1; 9 nucleotides align to TRBD1. V trimming: 4 bases; J trimming: 1 base; junction bases outside the gene matches: 8. The germline V gene has CDR1 SGHRS and CDR2 YFSETQ. This CDR3 has 16 residues. The CDR3 loop is CASSPRTGVGNTEAFF. CDR3 nucleotide sequence: TGCGCCAGCAGCCCGCGGACAGGGGTTGGGAACACTGAAGCTTTCTTT. Variable domain in full (rest from reference TRBV5-1 and TRBJ1-1): KAGVTQTPRYLIKTRGQQVTLSCSPISGHRSVSWYQQTPGQGLQFLFEYFSETQRNKGNFPGRFSGRQFSNSRSEMNVSTLELGDSALYLCASSPRTGVGNTEAFFGQGTRLTVV.